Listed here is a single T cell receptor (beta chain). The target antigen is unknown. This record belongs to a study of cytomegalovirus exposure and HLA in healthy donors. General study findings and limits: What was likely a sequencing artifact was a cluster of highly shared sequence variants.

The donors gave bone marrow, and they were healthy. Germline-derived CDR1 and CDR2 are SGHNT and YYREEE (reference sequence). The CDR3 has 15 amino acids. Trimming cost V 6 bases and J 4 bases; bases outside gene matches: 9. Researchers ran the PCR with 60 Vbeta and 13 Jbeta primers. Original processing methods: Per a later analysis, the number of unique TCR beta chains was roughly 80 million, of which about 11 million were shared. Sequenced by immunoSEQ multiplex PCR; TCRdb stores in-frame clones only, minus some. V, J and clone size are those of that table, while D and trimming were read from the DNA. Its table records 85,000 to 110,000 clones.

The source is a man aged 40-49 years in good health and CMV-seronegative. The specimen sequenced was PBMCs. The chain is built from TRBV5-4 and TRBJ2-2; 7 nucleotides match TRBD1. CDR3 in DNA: TGTGCCAGCACCAGTGGACAGGCGTTCACCGGGGAGCTGTTTTTT. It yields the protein CASTSGQAFTGELFF.